This T cell receptor (beta chain) was captured in a study of identical twins. General study results and limits: Researchers reported excess low generation probability among twin-shared out-of-frame alpha sequences. Conclusions were based on cross-sectional statistical analysis, without following the same donors. Insertions ran lower in abundant cord blood beta clonotypes, though not in memory repertoires.

Trimming cost V 4 bases and J 7 bases; bases outside gene matches: 1. In germline, CDR1 is SNHLY, CDR2 FYNNEI. There are 12 residues in the CDR3. Unique molecular identifiers were present on the cDNA, which also gained a universal primer site by template switching. One entry per CDR3 protein results from TCRdb running MiXCR on the 5' RACE reads. This table has fewer than 550,000 distinct CDR3 sequences, roughly an eighth appearing once. This clonotype showed up just a few times. Its target is unknown. These data are also associated with another study on yellow fever vaccine responses in identical twins.

The sequence came from a woman between 18 and 29 years old in good health. This chain links TRBV2 with TRBJ2-3; 8 nucleotides align to TRBD2. Material: CD4+ T cells sorted from blood. CDR3 sequence reads: CASSVSGNTQYF. The DNA for the CDR3 is TGTGCCAGCAGTGTTAGCGGGAATACGCAGTATTTT. Using reference TRBV2 and TRBJ2-3 for the parts outside the CDR3, the full variable domain is EPEVTQTPSHQVTQMGQEVILRCVPISNHLYFYWYRQILGQKVEFLVSFYNNEISEKSEIFDDQFSVERPDGSNFTLKIRSTKLEDSAMYFCASSVSGNTQYFGPGTRLTVL.